This TCR beta chain appears in the sequencing data of a study of blood T cell repertoires in COVID-19. Method: immunoSEQ multiplex PCR; TCRdb's copy keeps in-frame clones and lacks some. This sample has 120,000 or so clones, with around 83% found just once. CDR1 and CDR2 (germline): MDHEN, SYDVKM. The trim removed 10 bases at V and 7 bases at J, leaving 14 bases unmatched. This CDR3 comprises 14 residues. This clone was detected only a few times. The TCR comes from a man older than 75 with active or convalescent COVID-19. The V call is TRBV28, the J call TRBJ2-7; 9 nucleotides align to TRBD2. The sequencing sample was made of peripheral blood. The CDR3 spells CATSIAGDMEEQYF. CDR3 nucleotides: TGTGCCACCTCTATAGCGGGGGATATGGAAGAGCAGTACTTC.